The T cell receptor beta chain under discussion was sequenced for a study of blood T cell repertoires in COVID-19. Overall study context: Collection of acute and convalescent COVID-19 samples took place in the United States, Italy and Spain. From T cells, B-cell-depleted T cells, or PBMCs came the material, which was cDNA or gDNA.

A remark on this clone: The junction does not match germline at one end; this may be a read error.

Per the original methods: Nucleated cell number was recorded as an estimate derived from reference gene primer amplification. Some clones are missing from TCRdb's copy, which holds only in-frame ones; the method was immunoSEQ multiplex PCR. The DNA gave D and trimming, while V, J and clone size come from that table. The data hold 150,000 to 180,000 clones, with 75% to 95% observed a single time. The germline CDR1 and CDR2 sequences are SGHVS and FNYEAQ. The CDR3 totals 11 residues. The source material was peripheral blood. This sequence joins TRBV7-6 and TRBJ2-1, with no clear D. This clonotype was obtained from a man aged 45-65 years with acute or convalescent COVID-19. The CDR3 nucleotides read TGTGCCAGCAGCCAGGTCAATGGGCAGTTCTTC. Residues: CASSQVNGQFF. Complete variable domain (other parts from reference TRBV7-6 and TRBJ2-1): GAGVSQSPRYKVTKRGQDVALRCDPISGHVSLYWYRQALGQGPEFLTYFNYEAQQDKSGLPNDRFSAERPEGSISTLTIQRTEQRDSAMYRCASSQVNGQFFGPGTRLTVL.